The 21 T cell receptor beta chains below come from one sample, sequenced in a study of T cell changes during pregnancy in multiple sclerosis. Data came from immunoSEQ multiplex PCR; TCRdb stores just in-frame clones and leaves some out. The sample comprises tens of thousands of clones, about 90% of which are singletons, and over 5% rests with the top ten. The material was peripheral blood, obtained in the first trimester of pregnancy. These receptors were collected from a female donor in good health, enrolled as a control in a pregnancy study.

This chain uses TRBV11-2 with TRBJ2-7; D is undetermined. Germline CDR1 and CDR2: SGHAT and FQNNGV. V gave up 2 bases and J gave up 2 bases, with 10 bases separating them. The CDR3 sequence is 14 residues long. DNA for the CDR3: TGTGCCAGCAGCTTATCCGTCCCCCCCTACGAGCAGTACTTC. It is translated as CASSLSVPPYEQYF.

The chain has TRBV7-6 and TRBJ2-5; 7 bases align to TRBD2. Germline trimming cut 5 bases from V and 3 bases from J; bases unmatched to any gene: 15. This CDR3 comprises 17 residues. The germline gives CDR1 SGHVS, CDR2 FNYEAQ. The CDR3, as DNA: TGTGCCAGCAGCGCCCACCCCCCCGGGGGGAGGGAAGAGACCCAGTACTTC. Protein product: CASSAHPPGGREETQYF.

The chain joins TRBV6-4 to TRBJ2-1; 9 positions match TRBD2. The J segment lost 9 bases and the V segment lost 0 bases, leaving 6 bases of the junction unmatched. CDR3 length equals 15 residues. From germline, CDR1 is MRHNA and CDR2 SNTAGT. Here the CDR3 reads CASSDSAGGNSEQFF. The CDR3 DNA reads TGTGCCAGCAGTGACTCCGCGGGGGGGAACAGTGAGCAGTTCTTC.

As to this clone: Its ends do not fully match the called genes, so a read error is possible. V usage is TRBV6-5 and J usage is TRBJ1-1, with D possibly being TRBD1 (6 bases). Per germline, CDR1 MNHEY and CDR2 SVGAGI. This CDR3 has 13 amino acids. The CDR3 bases are TGTGCCAGCAATTACAGGGAGGACACTGAAGCTTTCTTT. Amino acid sequence: CASNYREDTEAFF.

This clone was seen just once. V and J are TRBV5-6 and TRBJ2-6; a weak D match, TRBD2 (5 bases). Germline V lookup: CDR1 SGHDT, CDR2 YYEEEE. CDR3 size: 16 residues. Trimming shortened V by 4 bases and J by 0 bases, and 11 bases separated the two germline ends. The CDR3 reads CASSPEGNSGANVLTF. For the CDR3, the DNA is TGTGCCAGCAGCCCAGAGGGAAACTCTGGGGCCAACGTCCTGACTTTC.

The V call is TRBV10-3, the J call TRBJ1-1, with 8 bases that match TRBD1. The CDR3 sequence is 13 residues long. V shed 7 bases and J 1 base; nucleotides not matched to a gene: 2. Germline lookup yields CDR1 ENHRY and CDR2 SYGVKD. CDR3 sequence: CAINGQGNTEAFF. The CDR3 DNA reads TGTGCCATCAATGGACAGGGGAACACTGAAGCTTTCTTT.

This clone has a single count. This chain connects TRBV2 to TRBJ1-2; D gene unclear. Germline CDR1 reads SNHLY; CDR2 reads FYNNEI. Trimming cost V 8 bases and J 7 bases, with 14 bases left between them. This CDR3 comprises 12 residues. Written as DNA, the CDR3 is TGTGCCAGCCCCTTGTCGGGGTTTGGCTACACCTTC. It encodes CASPLSGFGYTF.

V usage is TRBV2 and J usage is TRBJ2-3; TRBD2 matches 7 bases. Trimming took 6 bases from V and 1 from J; bases not matched to a gene: 13. Per the germline V gene, CDR1 is SNHLY and CDR2 is FYNNEI. CDR3 length equals 17 residues. The chain's CDR3 is CASRWPGEAGGTDTQYF. DNA for the CDR3: TGTGCCAGCAGGTGGCCTGGGGAGGCGGGGGGCACAGATACGCAGTATTTT.

The chain carries TRBV2 and TRBJ2-7, with D uncertain. This CDR3 has 11 amino acids. Germline CDR1 is SNHLY and CDR2 is FYNNEI. V lost 8 bases and J lost 1, with 6 bases in between. The CDR3 region has the DNA TGTGCCAGCCACGCGTCCTACGAGCAGTACTTC. Its translation: CASHASYEQYF.

This chain links TRBV6-1 with TRBJ2-5, with TRBD1 matching over 7 bases. Germline values: CDR1 MNHNS, CDR2 SASEGT. The CDR3 contains 15 residues. V was pared by 6 bases and J by 7 bases, with 14 bases of the junction left unmatched. The CDR3 region has the DNA TGTGCCAGCAGCAACCCCACAGGGGACGTAGGGACCCAGTACTTC. As protein: CASSNPTGDVGTQYF.

V gene TRBV20-1 combines with J gene TRBJ2-7, with D unresolved. Germline CDR1 DFQATT, CDR2 SNEGSKA (reference sequence). The CDR3 is made up of 11 amino acids. The CDR3 is CSAKKEYEQYF. In DNA, the CDR3 is TGCAGCGCGAAGAAGGAGTACGAGCAGTACTTC.

The CDR3 loop is CAWSWTGGYGYTF. The CDR3 DNA reads TGTGCCTGGAGCTGGACGGGGGGCTATGGCTACACCTTC. This sequence joins TRBV30 and TRBJ1-2, with a weak D call TRBD1 (5 bases). V lost 3 bases and J lost 4, with 12 bases in between. Germline loops: CDR1 GTSNPN, CDR2 SVGIG (reference sequence). The CDR3 totals 13 residues. The whole variable domain, filled in from reference TRBV30 and TRBJ1-2, reads SQTIHQWPATLVQPVGSPLSLECTVEGTSNPNLYWYRQAAGRGLQLLFYSVGIGQISSEVPQNLSASRPQDRQFILSSKKLLLSDSGFYLCAWSWTGGYGYTFGSGTRLTVV.

CDR3 DNA: TGTGCCAGCAGCTTTACAGGCCTCAAAAACATTCAGTACTTC. This codes for CASSFTGLKNIQYF. The chain links TRBV5-6 to TRBJ2-4, with D maybe TRBD1 (5 bases). The ends were cut back, 2 bases at V and 3 bases at J, with 9 bases in the middle. The CDR3 extends over 14 amino acids. The germline CDR1 and CDR2 sequences are SGHDT and YYEEEE.

CDR3 residues: CAWDPLGARGETQYF. CDR3 bases: TGTGCCTGGGATCCTTTGGGGGCAAGGGGGGAGACCCAGTACTTC. This sequence joins TRBV30 and TRBJ2-5, with TRBD1 as a possible D gene (6 bases). The CDR3 runs to 15 residues. Germline-derived CDR1 and CDR2 are GTSNPN and SVGIG (reference sequence). V lost 5 bases, J lost 5 bases, and 21 bases lay in between.

The rearrangement joins TRBV28 to TRBJ1-4; D uncertain. Germline-derived CDR1 and CDR2 are MDHEN and SYDVKM. Trimming stripped 3 bases from V and 8 bases from J, with 13 bases between. The CDR3 sequence is 14 residues long. CDR3 sequence (DNA): TGTGCCAGCAGTTTTCCACCGGACTCAGAAAAACTGTTTTTT. Translated: CASSFPPDSEKLFF. The whole variable domain, filled in from reference TRBV28 and TRBJ1-4, reads DVKVTQSSRYLVKRTGEKVFLECVQDMDHENMFWYRQDPGLGLRLIYFSYDVKMKEKGDIPEGYSVSREKKERFSLILESASTNQTSMYLCASSFPPDSEKLFFGSGTQLSVL.

This clone was detected once. Sequence at one end of the junction differs from germline and may be a read error. This chain links TRBV7-2 with TRBJ2-7; 8 nucleotides match TRBD1. From germline, CDR1 is SGHTA and CDR2 FQGNSA. CDR3 length: 16 amino acids. This chain's CDR3 is CASSLGMGQDDYEEYF. DNA for the CDR3: TGTGCCAGCAGCTTAGGGATGGGACAGGACGACTACGAGGAGTACTTC.

The rearrangement links TRBV7-9 to TRBJ2-1; the match to TRBD2 covers 7 bases. Germline loops: CDR1 SEHNR, CDR2 FQNEAQ (reference sequence). This CDR3 region has 15 residues. Trimming cost V 5 bases and J 0 bases; bases outside gene matches: 4. The CDR3 DNA sequence: TGTGCCAGCAGCCCGGGGGGTAGCTCCTACAATGAGCAGTTCTTC. This codes for CASSPGGSSYNEQFF.

The chain links TRBV5-1 to TRBJ1-1; a possible D gene is TRBD1 (6 bases). The germline V and J ends were trimmed by 5 bases and 1 base, with 12 bases remaining between them. CDR3 length: 14 amino acids. Germline-derived CDR1 and CDR2 are SGHRS and YFSETQ. The CDR3: CASRGLTGNTEAFF. The CDR3 DNA reads as TGCGCCAGCAGGGGATTGACAGGGAACACTGAAGCTTTCTTT.

The V gene is TRBV13, the J gene TRBJ2-1; TRBD2 matches 13 bases. The junction had 7 bases not matched to a gene; V was cut back by 5 bases and J by 9 bases. Germline V gene data show CDR1 as PRHDT and CDR2 as FYEKMQ (reference sequence). This CDR3 region has 15 residues. The CDR3 DNA follows: TGTGCCAGCAGCCTACTCCGACTAGCGGGGGGTGAGCAGTTCTTC. It encodes CASSLLRLAGGEQFF.

The chain is built from TRBV9 and TRBJ1-6; 7 positions match TRBD1. CDR1 SGDLS and CDR2 YYNGEE come from the germline V gene. The V and J ends lost 3 bases and 9 bases, in that order; junction bases with no gene match: 3. There are 13 residues in the CDR3. The DNA of the CDR3 is TGTGCCAGCAGCGCTGACAGGGTTTCACCCCTCCACTTT. Translating gives CASSADRVSPLHF. The whole variable domain, filled in from reference TRBV9 and TRBJ1-6, reads DSGVTQTPKHLITATGQRVTLRCSPRSGDLSVYWYQQSLDQGLQFLIQYYNGEERAKGNILERFSAQQFPDLHSELNLSSLELGDSALYFCASSADRVSPLHFGNGTRLTVT.

This clone was seen a single time. The chain uses TRBV5-1 and TRBJ2-3, with TRBD2 identical over 12 bases. Germline loops: CDR1 SGHRS, CDR2 YFSETQ. CDR3 length: 18 residues. V dropped 7 bases and J dropped 5; count of bases not matched to a gene: 17. Here the CDR3 reads CASSKLAASGGAGDTQYF. The CDR3 DNA reads as TGCGCCAGCTCCAAGCTAGCGGCTAGCGGGGGGGCGGGAGATACGCAGTATTTT.